One TCR beta chain is described in this entry. Its target is unknown. The data were taken from a study of OX40 agonist ivuxolimab in advanced cancers. Study conclusions and caveats: Averaging showed that CD8+ T cells had more expanded clones than CD4+ did. Both blood CD4+ and CD8+ T cells showed clonal growth by week 6 at 0.1 to 3.0 mg/kg.

Using immunoSEQ multiplex PCR, the repertoire was profiled, and TCRdb retains in-frame clones only, with some absent. The sample lists just under 55,000 clones; 60% to 80% were seen once. Peripheral blood came from all dose cohorts at three timepoints. The CDR3 is 13 amino acids. Germline V gene data show CDR1 as SEHNR and CDR2 as FQNEAQ (reference sequence). Trimming left V 8 bases short and J 4 bases short, with 13 bases between. The sample here was CD4+ or CD8+ T cells sorted from blood, taken in a trial of the OX40 agonist ivuxolimab. The V gene is TRBV7-9, the J gene TRBJ2-3; D remains unclear. This TCR was recovered from an adult with an advanced solid tumor such as melanoma, head and neck, liver or kidney cancer. Here the CDR3 DNA reads TGTGCCAGCGCGCGGACGTTGGCAGATACGCAGTATTTT. Translation gives CASARTLADTQYF.